This T cell receptor beta chain was profiled in a study of blood T cell repertoires in COVID-19. The ends were cut back, 8 bases at V and 4 bases at J, with 16 bases in the middle. Germline CDR1 and CDR2: MDHEN and SYDVKM. This CDR3 comprises 14 residues. The table came from immunoSEQ multiplex PCR; TCRdb's copy has only in-frame clones and leaves some out. There are 230,000 or so clones in the sample; more than 85% occur only once, and over 1.5% lies in the top ten. The chain carries TRBV28 and TRBJ2-3, with TRBD2 as a possible D gene (5 bases). The sample comprised peripheral blood. The TCR comes from a man aged 35-49 years with active or convalescent COVID-19. The DNA of the CDR3 is TGTGCCAGCTCCCAGGCCGGGATAGCAGATACGCAGTATTTT. It is translated as CASSQAGIADTQYF.